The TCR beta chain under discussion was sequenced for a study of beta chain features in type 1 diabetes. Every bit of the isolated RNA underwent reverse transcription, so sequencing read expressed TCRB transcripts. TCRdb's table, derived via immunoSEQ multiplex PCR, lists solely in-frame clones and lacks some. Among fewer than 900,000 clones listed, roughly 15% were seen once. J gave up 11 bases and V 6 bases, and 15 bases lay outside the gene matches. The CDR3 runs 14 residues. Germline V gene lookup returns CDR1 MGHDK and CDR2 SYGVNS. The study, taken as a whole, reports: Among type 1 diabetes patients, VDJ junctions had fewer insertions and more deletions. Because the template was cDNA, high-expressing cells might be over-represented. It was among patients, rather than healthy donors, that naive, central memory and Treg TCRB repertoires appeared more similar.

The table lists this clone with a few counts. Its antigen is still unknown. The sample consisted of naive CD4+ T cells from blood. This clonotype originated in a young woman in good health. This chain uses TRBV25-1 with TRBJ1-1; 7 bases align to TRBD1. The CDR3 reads CASRGDGQALGAFF. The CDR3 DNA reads TGTGCCAGCAGGGGGGATGGACAGGCCCTAGGGGCTTTCTTT.